The 26 T cell receptor beta chains given below trace back to one sample, sequenced in a study of cytotoxic CD8 clonotypes in ibrutinib-treated CLL. Clones were read by immunoSEQ multiplex PCR, and TCRdb kept only the in-frame ones, dropping some. The sample lists under 150,000 clones; roughly 80% were seen once. Specimen: PBMCs, collected after 24 months of ibrutinib treatment. These receptors were collected from a human donor with chronic lymphocytic leukemia.

This clone was found once. The V gene is TRBV14, the J gene TRBJ2-1, with D perhaps matching TRBD2 (5 bases). The CDR3 spans 13 residues. The V and J ends lost 2 bases and 10 bases respectively, with 12 bases between them. Germline V gene lookup returns CDR1 SGHDN and CDR2 FVKESK. The CDR3 region is CASSQLRGREQFF. The DNA for the CDR3 is TGTGCCAGCAGCCAATTACGGGGTCGGGAGCAGTTCTTC. The full variable domain, rest sourced from reference TRBV14 and TRBJ2-1, is EAGVTQFPSHSVIEKGQTVTLRCDPISGHDNLYWYRRVMGKEIKFLLHFVKESKQDESGMPNNRFLAERTGGTYSTLKVQPAELEDSGVYFCASSQLRGREQFFGPGTRLTVL.

The rearrangement links TRBV19 to TRBJ2-6; D is undetermined. Trimming removed 3 bases at V and 1 base at J, with 10 bases between. Per germline, CDR1 LNHDA and CDR2 SQIVND (reference sequence). This CDR3 has 16 residues. DNA for the CDR3: TGTGCCAGTAGTATTAACTTACGGTCTGGGGCCAACGTCCTGACTTTC. Its translation: CASSINLRSGANVLTF.

The chain joins TRBV6-5 to TRBJ2-1, with 9 nucleotides matching TRBD1. The CDR3 consists of 15 residues. Germline lookup yields CDR1 MNHEY and CDR2 SVGAGI. The V segment lost 7 bases and the J segment 5 bases; nucleotides outside the gene matches: 9. The DNA for the CDR3 is TGTGCCAGCACTAGGGACAGGGACTACCACAATGAGCAGTTCTTC. It is translated as CASTRDRDYHNEQFF.

The rearrangement joins TRBV10-3 to TRBJ1-1; 7 nucleotides line up with TRBD1. The V segment lost 10 bases and the J segment 4 bases; nucleotides outside the gene matches: 3. This CDR3 contains 11 residues. Germline CDR1 ENHRY, CDR2 SYGVKD. CDR3 residues: CATTGATEAFF. The CDR3, as DNA: TGTGCCACCACAGGGGCCACTGAAGCTTTCTTT.

J is TRBJ2-5 and V is TRBV10-3; 15 bases align to TRBD2. Germline CDR1 and CDR2: ENHRY and SYGVKD. Unmatched junction bases numbered 9, after V lost 6 bases and J lost 4 bases. The CDR3 runs to 17 residues. DNA for the CDR3: TGTGCCATCAGGGATGAGGGACTAGCGGGGGGATCAGAGACCCAGTACTTC. This translates into CAIRDEGLAGGSETQYF.

The chain carries TRBV30 and TRBJ2-1; 7 bases match TRBD1. The CDR3 runs to 15 residues. Germline assignment: CDR1 GTSNPN and CDR2 SVGIG (reference sequence). The J segment lost 6 bases and the V segment lost 2 bases, leaving 10 bases of the junction unmatched. DNA of the CDR3: TGTGCCTGGAGTTCGGGACGGTCAGGGGGCAATGAGCAGTTCTTC. Protein product: CAWSSGRSGGNEQFF. The full variable domain, its missing parts supplied by reference TRBV30 and TRBJ2-1, is SQTIHQWPATLVQPVGSPLSLECTVEGTSNPNLYWYRQAAGRGLQLLFYSVGIGQISSEVPQNLSASRPQDRQFILSSKKLLLSDSGFYLCAWSSGRSGGNEQFFGPGTRLTVL.

Concerning this clone itself: Other nucleotide sequences from this sample produce the same CDR3. The V gene is TRBV7-2, the J gene TRBJ2-3; TRBD1 matches at 7 bases. Germline assignment: CDR1 SGHTA and CDR2 FQGNSA. Trimming took 5 bases from V and 3 from J; bases not matched to a gene: 5. This CDR3 is built from 14 residues. DNA for the CDR3: TGTGCCAGCAGCCTAAGACAGGGAACAGATACGCAGTATTTT. Its protein is CASSLRQGTDTQYF.

The J gene is TRBJ2-5, the V gene TRBV25-1; the D gene is possibly TRBD2 (5 bases). This CDR3 region has 14 residues. The V and J ends lost 2 bases and 5 bases respectively, with 12 bases between them. From germline, CDR1 is MGHDK and CDR2 SYGVNS. Here the CDR3 reads CASSEEGPTETQYF. In nucleotides, the CDR3 is TGTGCCAGCAGTGAAGAGGGCCCTACGGAGACCCAGTACTTC.

The rearrangement joins TRBV5-5 to TRBJ2-7; D remains unclear. This CDR3 is built from 14 residues. V was trimmed by 0 bases and J by 0 bases, leaving 7 bases between them. Germline CDR1 reads SGHKS; CDR2 reads YYEKEE (reference sequence). The CDR3 coding sequence is TGTGCCAGCAGCTTGGACGCTTTCTCCTACGAGCAGTACTTC. Its protein product is CASSLDAFSYEQYF.

The chain is built from TRBV7-2 and TRBJ2-2; 8 bases line up with TRBD2. Germline CDR1 SGHTA, CDR2 FQGNSA. The CDR3 runs 18 residues. V was pared by 1 base and J by 0 bases, with 7 bases of the junction left unmatched. The CDR3 region has the DNA TGTGCCAGCAGCTTAGACCCAGCGGGGGTGGCGAACACCGGGGAGCTGTTTTTT. Its protein is CASSLDPAGVANTGELFF.

The chain couples TRBV7-6 to TRBJ2-3; 9 bases match TRBD2. Germline-derived CDR1 and CDR2 are SGHVS and FNYEAQ. This CDR3 spans 18 amino acids. The V and J ends lost 4 bases and 5 bases, in that order; junction bases with no gene match: 16. CDR3 coding DNA: TGTGCCAGCAGCTCCACCCTCGAACGTGGACTAGCGAGAGATACGCAGTATTTT. Protein product: CASSSTLERGLARDTQYF.

The chain carries TRBV15 and TRBJ2-3, with TRBD1 as a possible D gene (5 bases). This CDR3 spans 12 amino acids. The V gene's germline CDR1 is LNHNV and CDR2 YYDKDF (reference sequence). V lost 0 bases and J lost 11, with 9 bases in between. For the CDR3, the DNA is TGTGCCACCAGCAGAGATTATAGGGGGCAGTATTTT. Translation gives CATSRDYRGQYF.

The rearrangement uses TRBV19 and TRBJ2-2, with 10 bases matching TRBD2. Trimming cost V 9 bases and J 0 bases; bases outside gene matches: 7. Germline V gene data show CDR1 as LNHDA and CDR2 as SQIVND (reference sequence). The CDR3 has 16 amino acids. The CDR3, as DNA: TGTGCCAGCACCTCTAGCGGGGGATCGAACACCGGGGAGCTGTTTTTT. This gives the protein CASTSSGGSNTGELFF.

This rearrangement joins TRBV15 to TRBJ1-2; 7 nucleotides align to TRBD1. Losses at the gene ends were 1 base for V and 5 bases for J; bases not matched to a gene: 13. This CDR3 comprises 17 residues. CDR1 is LNHNV and CDR2 is YYDKDF in the germline V gene (reference sequence). CDR3 bases: TGTGCCACCAGCAGAGTCTTGGGAGGGGGCGAAGGATATGGCTACACCTTC. Translated, it gives CATSRVLGGGEGYGYTF.

The rearrangement joins TRBV6-5 to TRBJ2-5; 7 nucleotides align to TRBD2. The CDR3 contains 14 residues. Germline assignment: CDR1 MNHEY and CDR2 SVGAGI. The V segment lost 0 bases and the J segment 5 bases; nucleotides outside the gene matches: 3. The CDR3 DNA sequence: TGTGCCAGCAGTTACTCCGCGGGGGTGGAGACCCAGTACTTC. Its translation: CASSYSAGVETQYF.

The chain links TRBV7-9 to TRBJ1-2; a possible D gene is TRBD1 (6 bases). Trimming pared 1 base from V and 1 base from J, leaving 16 bases between. Germline CDR1 reads SEHNR; CDR2 reads FQNEAQ (reference sequence). This CDR3 contains 17 residues. CDR3 nucleotides: TGTGCCAGCAGCTTAGGTCTAGGGGGGCACCATAACTATGGCTACACCTTC. Its protein product is CASSLGLGGHHNYGYTF. The variable domain in full, completed from reference TRBV7-9 and TRBJ1-2, reads DTGVSQNPRHKITKRGQNVTFRCDPISEHNRLYWYRQTLGQGPEFLTYFQNEAQLEKSRLLSDRFSAERPKGSFSTLEIQRTEQGDSAMYLCASSLGLGGHHNYGYTFGSGTRLTVV.

The chain is built from TRBV14 and TRBJ1-2; D unresolved. The germline V gene has CDR1 SGHDN and CDR2 FVKESK. This CDR3 spans 15 amino acids. V shed 2 bases and J shed 0 bases, with 10 bases lying between them. In DNA, the CDR3 is TGTGCCAGCAGCCAACGACAAAATGCTAACTATGGCTACACCTTC. Protein sequence: CASSQRQNANYGYTF.

Regarding this clone: Different DNA sequences within this sample yield the same CDR3. This chain uses TRBV19 with TRBJ2-2; D ambiguous. This CDR3 region has 11 residues. Germline CDR1 and CDR2: LNHDA and SQIVND (reference sequence). V lost 6 bases, J lost 4 bases, and 3 bases lay in between. The CDR3 reads CASRVTGELFF. CDR3 DNA sequence: TGTGCCAGTAGGGTCACCGGGGAGCTGTTTTTT.

The V call is TRBV13, the J call TRBJ2-7; 9 bases map to TRBD1. The V segment lost 5 bases and the J segment 5 bases; nucleotides outside the gene matches: 13. Germline lookup yields CDR1 PRHDT and CDR2 FYEKMQ (reference sequence). The CDR3 runs 16 residues. CDR3 bases: TGTGCCAGCAGCCAGGGGGGCGGGACAGGGATCCACGAGCAGTACTTC. Translating it yields CASSQGGGTGIHEQYF.

The V and J genes are TRBV7-9 and TRBJ1-1; D gene unclear. V was trimmed by 2 bases and J by 1 base, leaving 5 bases between them. Germline values: CDR1 SEHNR, CDR2 FQNEAQ (reference sequence). This CDR3 spans 13 amino acids. The CDR3 sequence is CASSLYANTEAFF. The CDR3 DNA sequence: TGTGCCAGCAGCTTATATGCGAACACTGAAGCTTTCTTT.

V is TRBV10-3 and J is TRBJ2-1; 7 bases match TRBD2. Germline V lookup: CDR1 ENHRY, CDR2 SYGVKD. This CDR3 contains 13 residues. With V trimmed by 11 bases and J by 5 bases, 9 bases remained unmatched. The CDR3 protein is CALSGTNDNEQFF. In DNA, the CDR3 is TGTGCCCTCTCCGGGACTAACGACAATGAGCAGTTCTTC.

The chain couples TRBV7-8 to TRBJ1-4; D perhaps matches TRBD1 (6 bases). The V gene's germline CDR1 is SGHVS and CDR2 FQNEAQ. Trimming pared 4 bases from V and 4 bases from J, leaving 16 bases between. The CDR3 extends over 16 amino acids. The chain's CDR3 is CASSSERTDFNEKLFF. The CDR3 nucleotides read TGTGCCAGCAGCTCGGAAAGGACAGACTTTAATGAAAAACTGTTTTTT.

The rearrangement joins TRBV2 to TRBJ1-5; 8 bases align to TRBD1. The CDR3 runs 14 residues. Germline V CDR1 and CDR2: SNHLY, FYNNEI. The V gene end was trimmed by 6 bases and the J gene end by 2 bases; junction bases not matched to a gene: 3. CDR3 bases: TGTGCCAGCAGAGAGACAGGGGGCAATCAGCCCCAGCATTTT. Protein sequence: CASRETGGNQPQHF.

The table lists this clone with a few counts. V is TRBV19 and J is TRBJ1-2; D is possibly TRBD1 (6 bases). The V and J ends lost 3 bases and 5 bases respectively, with 19 bases between them. The CDR3 length is 16 residues. CDR1 LNHDA and CDR2 SQIVND come from the germline V gene (reference sequence). CDR3: CASSMTGAEPNYGYTF. For the CDR3, the DNA is TGTGCCAGTAGTATGACGGGGGCAGAACCCAATTATGGCTACACCTTC.

This chain links TRBV11-2 with TRBJ1-1; D perhaps matches TRBD1 (6 bases). The V end lost 1 base, the J end lost 2 bases, and 20 bases lay between the germline ends. The germline V gene has CDR1 SGHAT and CDR2 FQNNGV. The CDR3 extends over 18 amino acids. This CDR3 reads CASSLATGAMIVNTEAFF. In DNA, the CDR3 is TGTGCCAGCAGCTTAGCGACGGGGGCCATGATAGTAAACACTGAAGCTTTCTTT.

The CDR3 reads CASSVRQGITEAFF. The DNA for the CDR3 is TGTGCCAGCAGCGTCAGACAGGGGATCACTGAAGCTTTCTTT. The gene calls are TRBV7-3 and TRBJ1-1, with TRBD1 identical over 8 bases. The CDR3 is 14 residues long. V shed 5 bases and J 4 bases; nucleotides not matched to a gene: 6. Germline CDR1 is SGHTA and CDR2 is FQGTGA.